The present entry profiles one T cell receptor (beta chain) with its context. As yet, its antigen is unknown. This entry comes from a study of cytomegalovirus exposure and HLA in healthy donors. Study-wide findings and caveats: Most TCRs appeared rarely, but some public TCRs recurred in many donors. A later analysis reportedly found that, within productive TCRs, an Asian-associated ancestry cluster had fewer N-insertions than the mean observed across the approximately 700 donors.

The CDR3 has 16 amino acids. The V segment lost 3 bases and the J segment 5 bases; nucleotides outside the gene matches: 5. The germline CDR1 and CDR2 sequences are MGHRA and YSYEKL. Each donor was healthy, and each was a bone marrow donor. The PCR made use of 60 Vbeta and 13 Jbeta primers. Sequencing used immunoSEQ multiplex PCR; TCRdb keeps in-frame clones, though not all of them. The sample shows about 120,000 clones, around 77% of them seen only once. J is TRBJ2-1 and V is TRBV4-1; 12 bases are a match to TRBD2. The sequence came from a man between 45 and 60 years old in good health and CMV-seropositive. Sequences were obtained from PBMCs. The CDR3 protein is CASSHPTSGSDNEQFF. CDR3 in DNA: TGCGCCAGCAGCCACCCGACTAGCGGGAGTGACAATGAGCAGTTCTTC.